This T cell receptor beta chain comes out of a study of control samples from healthy donors and cancer patients. V was trimmed by 5 bases and J by 3 bases, leaving 16 bases between them. Per the germline V gene, CDR1 is SEHNR and CDR2 is FQNEAQ (reference sequence). The CDR3 length is 15 residues. TCRdb's copy holds only in-frame clones and misses some; the assay was immunoSEQ multiplex PCR. This sample yields tens of thousands of clones, of which approximately 89% are seen a single time; about 1.6% belongs to the top ten. The sample taken for sequencing was PBMCs. This TCR was recovered from a man aged 40-55 years with colorectal cancer. The chain links TRBV7-9 to TRBJ1-1; D uncertain. For the CDR3, the DNA is TGTGCCAGCAGCGGAGACATAGATTACTACACTGAAGCTTTCTTT. Its protein is CASSGDIDYYTEAFF.